This T cell receptor (beta chain) was recovered during a study of blood T cell repertoires in COVID-19. Study-level background: From T cells, B-cell-depleted T cells, or PBMCs came the material, which was cDNA or gDNA.

Germline lookup yields CDR1 KGHSH and CDR2 LQKENI. Trimming removed 6 bases from V and 4 bases from J; junction bases left unmatched: 9. The CDR3 loop spans 15 amino acids. Produced via immunoSEQ multiplex PCR; TCRdb's table is partial and in-frame only. The sample has roughly 300,000 clones; 65% to 90% are singletons. Sequencing was done on a sample of PBMCs or T cells enriched from blood (not recorded which). This clonotype was sampled from a woman aged 40-49 years with acute COVID-19. V is TRBV18 and J is TRBJ2-3; 8 bases are shared with TRBD1. CDR3 sequence reads: CASSQQGALPDTQYF. CDR3 nucleotide sequence: TGTGCCAGCTCGCAGCAGGGGGCGCTTCCAGATACGCAGTATTTT.